The TCR beta chain described here comes from a study of PD-1 blockade in classical Hodgkin lymphoma. This clone was seen a single time. Additional DNA sequences in this sample encode the identical CDR3. After removal of 0 bases from V and 5 bases from J, the junction contained 3 bases not matched to a gene. The CDR3 length is 13 residues. Germline CDR1 GTSNPN, CDR2 SVGIG (reference sequence). This table comes from immunoSEQ multiplex PCR, and its TCRdb copy is limited to in-frame clones, with some not included. The sample includes tens of thousands of clones, approximately 93% of them seen just once. Noted time point: newly diagnosed, previously untreated cHL patient sample.

The J gene is TRBJ1-1, the V gene TRBV30; 7 nucleotides line up with TRBD1. The TCR was taken from a human donor with classical Hodgkin lymphoma. The specimen sequenced was peripheral blood mononuclear cells (PBMCs). CDR3 DNA: TGTGCCTGGAGTGTCAGGGGGGATACTGAAGCTTTCTTT. As protein: CAWSVRGDTEAFF.